These 12 T cell receptor beta chains came from one sample sequenced in a study of blood T cell repertoires in COVID-19. The assay was immunoSEQ multiplex PCR, and TCRdb's table has in-frame clones only and misses some. Here the sample spans some 48,000 clones, 65% to 85% being singletons. Source material: peripheral blood. The receptors stem from a man aged 50 to 59 with acute or convalescent COVID-19.

The chain joins TRBV6-5 to TRBJ1-2; D possibly corresponds to TRBD1 (6 bases). The germline V gene has CDR1 MNHEY and CDR2 SVGAGI. This CDR3 has 14 amino acids. The V end was cut by 2 bases, the J end by 4 bases, with 11 bases between. CDR3 residues: CASSYGQLIYGYTF. The CDR3 bases are TGTGCCAGCAGTTACGGACAGCTCATCTATGGCTACACCTTC.

The V gene is TRBV4-1, the J gene TRBJ2-1, with 10 bases lining up with TRBD2. The CDR3 extends over 16 amino acids. The J segment lost 8 bases and the V segment lost 1 base, leaving 8 bases of the junction unmatched. CDR1 and CDR2 from the germline V gene are MGHRA and YSYEKL. The CDR3 loop reads CASSQGLAGRVYEQFF. In nucleotides, the CDR3 is TGCGCCAGCAGCCAAGGACTAGCGGGTAGGGTCTATGAGCAGTTCTTC.

The V gene is TRBV10-3, the J gene TRBJ1-3; TRBD1 matches at 7 bases. The CDR3 is 15 residues long. With 0 bases clipped from V and 4 bases from J, the junction kept 3 bases outside the gene matches. Looked up from germline, CDR1 is ENHRY and CDR2 is SYGVKD. The CDR3 DNA sequence: TGTGCCATCAGTGAGTCGGGGACAGAAGGAAACACCATATATTTT. Encoded protein: CAISESGTEGNTIYF.

The chain recombines TRBV5-1 with TRBJ2-5; no firm D call. Trimming shortened V by 2 bases and J by 1 base, and 12 bases separated the two germline ends. The CDR3 is made up of 15 amino acids. Germline V lookup: CDR1 SGHRS, CDR2 YFSETQ. CDR3 residues: CASSFTPSSQETQYF. CDR3 DNA: TGCGCCAGCAGCTTCACTCCGTCTAGCCAAGAGACCCAGTACTTC.

The chain recombines TRBV6-1 with TRBJ1-2; the D gene is possibly TRBD1 (5 bases). From germline, CDR1 is MNHNS and CDR2 SASEGT. V was cut by 6 bases and J by 4 bases, with 9 bases left in between. The CDR3 length is 12 residues. For the CDR3, the DNA is TGTGCCAGCAGAGACAGATTCTATGGCTACACCTTC. It encodes CASRDRFYGYTF.

The chain employs TRBV25-1 and TRBJ1-1, with 7 bases that match TRBD1. Germline CDR1 and CDR2: MGHDK and SYGVNS. V gave up 3 bases and J gave up 0 bases; unmatched junction bases: 7. CDR3 length equals 16 residues. CDR3 in amino acids: CASSESQGTMNTEAFF. CDR3 DNA sequence: TGTGCCAGCAGTGAGTCACAGGGGACCATGAACACTGAAGCTTTCTTT.

This chain connects TRBV4-1 to TRBJ2-3; 13 bases match TRBD2. J gave up 3 bases and V 4 bases, and 7 bases lay outside the gene matches. The CDR3 length is 17 residues. CDR1 is MGHRA, CDR2 YSYEKL, per germline. The CDR3 region is CASSRGLAGDKTDTQYF. The CDR3 region has the DNA TGCGCCAGCAGCCGCGGACTAGCGGGAGATAAGACAGATACGCAGTATTTT.

This clone has a handful of counts. The rearrangement uses TRBV2 and TRBJ2-1; D possibly corresponds to TRBD1 (5 bases). This CDR3 contains 15 residues. Trimming removed 6 bases at V and 2 bases at J, with 14 bases between. Germline V lookup: CDR1 SNHLY, CDR2 FYNNEI. The CDR3 sequence: CASSPRLGAYNEQFF. Written as DNA, the CDR3 is TGTGCCAGCAGCCCTAGGTTAGGGGCCTACAATGAGCAGTTCTTC.

The rearrangement links TRBV10-3 to TRBJ1-2; 8 bases align to TRBD1. The CDR3 runs 15 residues. Per the germline V gene, CDR1 is ENHRY and CDR2 is SYGVKD. Trimming cost V 6 bases and J 4 bases; bases outside gene matches: 10. This CDR3 is CAISNDDRGSYGYTF. The CDR3 DNA sequence: TGTGCCATCAGCAATGATGACAGGGGCTCCTATGGCTACACCTTC.

This clone occurred a few times. This chain uses TRBV9 with TRBJ2-5; D possibly corresponds to TRBD2 (6 bases). Looked up from germline, CDR1 is SGDLS and CDR2 is YYNGEE. The length of the CDR3 is 15 residues. Trimming took off 6 bases at V and 5 bases at J, with 20 bases between the two ends. In DNA form, the CDR3 reads TGTGCCAGCAACCGCGGCAGTCGAGGAGGGGAGACCCAGTACTTC. Its translation is CASNRGSRGGETQYF.

This clone occurred once. V and J are TRBV7-9 and TRBJ2-2; tentative D call: TRBD2 (5 bases). The CDR3 is 18 amino acids. V was trimmed by 1 base and J by 1 base, leaving 16 bases between them. The germline V gene encodes CDR1 SEHNR and CDR2 FQNEAQ (reference sequence). CDR3 in amino acids: CASSLVLSGVGNTGELFF. CDR3 sequence (DNA): TGTGCCAGCAGCTTAGTTTTATCCGGGGTAGGGAACACCGGGGAGCTGTTTTTT.

J is TRBJ2-7 and V is TRBV6-1; 7 bases match TRBD2. This CDR3 has 16 amino acids. V gave up 4 bases and J gave up 3 bases; unmatched junction bases: 12. Germline V CDR1 and CDR2: MNHNS, SASEGT. Here the CDR3 reads CASSAGGSDGIYEQYF. The CDR3 bases are TGTGCCAGCAGTGCGGGGGGATCCGACGGAATCTACGAGCAGTACTTC.